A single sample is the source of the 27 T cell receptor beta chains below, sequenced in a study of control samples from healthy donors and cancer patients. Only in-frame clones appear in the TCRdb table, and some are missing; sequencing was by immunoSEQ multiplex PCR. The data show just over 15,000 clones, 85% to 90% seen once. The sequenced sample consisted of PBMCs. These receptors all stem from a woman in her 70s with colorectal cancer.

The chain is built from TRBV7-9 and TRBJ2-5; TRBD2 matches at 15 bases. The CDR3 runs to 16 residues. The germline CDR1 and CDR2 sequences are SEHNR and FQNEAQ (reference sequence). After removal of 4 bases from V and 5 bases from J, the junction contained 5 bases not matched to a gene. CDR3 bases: TGTGCCAGCAGCTCAGGACTAGCGGGAGGGCGTGAGACCCAGTACTTC. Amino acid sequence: CASSSGLAGGRETQYF.

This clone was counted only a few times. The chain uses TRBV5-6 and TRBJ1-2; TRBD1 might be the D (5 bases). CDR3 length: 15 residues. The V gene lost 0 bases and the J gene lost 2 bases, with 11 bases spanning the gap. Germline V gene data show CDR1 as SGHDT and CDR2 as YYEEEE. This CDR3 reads CASSLGQTANYGYTF. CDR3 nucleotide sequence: TGTGCCAGCAGCTTGGGCCAGACAGCCAACTATGGCTACACCTTC.

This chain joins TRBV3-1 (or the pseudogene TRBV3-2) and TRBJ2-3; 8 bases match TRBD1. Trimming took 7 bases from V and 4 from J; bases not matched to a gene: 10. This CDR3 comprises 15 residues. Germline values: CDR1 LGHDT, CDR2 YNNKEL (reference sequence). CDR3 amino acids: CASTATQQGADTQYF. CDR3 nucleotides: TGTGCCAGCACCGCGACCCAACAGGGGGCAGATACGCAGTATTTT.

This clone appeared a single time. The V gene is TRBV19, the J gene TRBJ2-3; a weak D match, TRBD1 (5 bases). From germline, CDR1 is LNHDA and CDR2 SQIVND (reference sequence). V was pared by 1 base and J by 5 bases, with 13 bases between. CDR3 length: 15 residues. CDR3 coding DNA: TGTGCCAGTAGTATAGTCAAGGGGTTGGGAGATACGCAGTATTTT. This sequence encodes CASSIVKGLGDTQYF.

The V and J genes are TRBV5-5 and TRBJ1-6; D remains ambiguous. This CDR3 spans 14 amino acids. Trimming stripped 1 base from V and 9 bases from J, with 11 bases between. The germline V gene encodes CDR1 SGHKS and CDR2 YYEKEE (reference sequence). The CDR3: CASSLRSGISPLHF. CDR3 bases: TGTGCCAGCAGCTTGCGGAGTGGGATTTCACCCCTCCACTTT.

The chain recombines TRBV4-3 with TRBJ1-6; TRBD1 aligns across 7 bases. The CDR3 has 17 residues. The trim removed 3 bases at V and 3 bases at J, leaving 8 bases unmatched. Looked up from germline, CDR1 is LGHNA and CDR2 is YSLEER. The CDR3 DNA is TGCGCCAGCAGCCAGGCCTCCTCAGGGGGCTATAATTCACCCCTCCACTTT. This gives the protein CASSQASSGGYNSPLHF.

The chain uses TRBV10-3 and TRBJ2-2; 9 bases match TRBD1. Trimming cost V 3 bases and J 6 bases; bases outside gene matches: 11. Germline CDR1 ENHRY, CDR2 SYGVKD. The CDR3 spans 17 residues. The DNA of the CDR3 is TGTGCCATCAGTGACTTTGCCGGGACAGGGACCGCCGGGGAGCTGTTTTTT. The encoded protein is CAISDFAGTGTAGELFF.

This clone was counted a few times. CDR3 sequence: CASSQVANTEAFF. CDR3 bases: TGTGCCAGCAGCCAAGTTGCGAACACTGAAGCTTTCTTT. The genes are TRBV3-1 (or the pseudogene TRBV3-2) and TRBJ1-1; D remains ambiguous. Germline values: CDR1 LGHDT, CDR2 YNNKEL (reference sequence). V was clipped by 1 base and J by 1 base, with 4 bases between them. The CDR3 spans 13 residues.

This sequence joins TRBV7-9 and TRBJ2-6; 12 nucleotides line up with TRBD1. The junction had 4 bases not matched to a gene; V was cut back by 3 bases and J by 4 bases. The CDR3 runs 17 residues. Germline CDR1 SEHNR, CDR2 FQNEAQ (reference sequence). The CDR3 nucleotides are TGTGCCAGCAGCTTGGGGACAGGGGGCGCCGGGGCCAACGTCCTGACTTTC. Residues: CASSLGTGGAGANVLTF.

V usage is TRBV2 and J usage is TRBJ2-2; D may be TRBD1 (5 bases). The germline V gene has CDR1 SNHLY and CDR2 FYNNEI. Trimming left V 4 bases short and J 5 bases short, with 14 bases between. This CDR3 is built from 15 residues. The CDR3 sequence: CASSAKGLSTGELFF. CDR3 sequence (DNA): TGTGCCAGCAGTGCGAAGGGGCTGTCAACCGGGGAGCTGTTTTTT.

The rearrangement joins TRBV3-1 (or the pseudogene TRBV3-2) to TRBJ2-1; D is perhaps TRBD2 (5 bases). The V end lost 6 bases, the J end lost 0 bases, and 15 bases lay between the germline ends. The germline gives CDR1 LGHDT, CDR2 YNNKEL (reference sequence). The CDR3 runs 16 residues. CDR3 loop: CASSPIALSSYNEQFF. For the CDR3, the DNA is TGTGCCAGCAGTCCTATAGCGTTGAGCTCCTACAATGAGCAGTTCTTC.

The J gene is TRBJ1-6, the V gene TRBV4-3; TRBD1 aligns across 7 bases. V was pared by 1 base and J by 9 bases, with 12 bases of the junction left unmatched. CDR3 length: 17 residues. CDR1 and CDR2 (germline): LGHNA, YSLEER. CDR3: CASSQGLSGGIGSPLHF. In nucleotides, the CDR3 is TGCGCCAGCAGCCAAGGGTTATCAGGGGGAATCGGTTCACCCCTCCACTTT.

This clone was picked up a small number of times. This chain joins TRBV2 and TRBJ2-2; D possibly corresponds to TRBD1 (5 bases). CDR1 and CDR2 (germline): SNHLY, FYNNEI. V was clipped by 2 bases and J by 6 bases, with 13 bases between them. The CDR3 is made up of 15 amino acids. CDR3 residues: CASSELETVAGELFF. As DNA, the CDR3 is TGTGCCAGCAGTGAACTAGAGACAGTAGCCGGGGAGCTGTTTTTT.

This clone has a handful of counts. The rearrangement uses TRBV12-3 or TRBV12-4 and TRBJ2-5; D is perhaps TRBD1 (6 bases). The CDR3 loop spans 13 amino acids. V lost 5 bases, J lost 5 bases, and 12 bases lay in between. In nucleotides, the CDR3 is TGTGCCAGCAGTCATTCAGGGGCCGAGACCCAGTACTTC. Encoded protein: CASSHSGAETQYF.

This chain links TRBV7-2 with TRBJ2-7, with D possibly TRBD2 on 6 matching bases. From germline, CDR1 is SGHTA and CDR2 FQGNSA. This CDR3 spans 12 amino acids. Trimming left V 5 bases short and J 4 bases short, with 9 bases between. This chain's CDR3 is CASSGGLYEQYF. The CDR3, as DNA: TGTGCCAGCAGCGGGGGACTTTACGAGCAGTACTTC.

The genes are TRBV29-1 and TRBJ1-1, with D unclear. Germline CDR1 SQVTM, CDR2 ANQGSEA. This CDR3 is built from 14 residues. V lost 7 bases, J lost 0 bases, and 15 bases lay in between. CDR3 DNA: TGCAGCGCAACCAAGGAACCTATGAACACTGAAGCTTTCTTT. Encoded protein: CSATKEPMNTEAFF.

The CDR3 spells CASSQDRTVGNTEAFF. DNA of the CDR3: TGCGCCAGCAGCCAAGACAGGACAGTTGGGAACACTGAAGCTTTCTTT. The gene calls are TRBV4-1 and TRBJ1-1, with D possibly being TRBD1 (6 bases). V dropped 0 bases and J dropped 1 base, with 12 bases sitting between them. The germline V gene has CDR1 MGHRA and CDR2 YSYEKL. This CDR3 comprises 16 residues.

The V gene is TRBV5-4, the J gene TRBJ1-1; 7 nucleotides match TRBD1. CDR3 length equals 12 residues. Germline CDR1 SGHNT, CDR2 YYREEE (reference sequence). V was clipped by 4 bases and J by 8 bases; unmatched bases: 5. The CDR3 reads CASSGQVGEAFF. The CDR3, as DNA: TGTGCCAGCAGCGGACAGGTTGGAGAAGCTTTCTTT.

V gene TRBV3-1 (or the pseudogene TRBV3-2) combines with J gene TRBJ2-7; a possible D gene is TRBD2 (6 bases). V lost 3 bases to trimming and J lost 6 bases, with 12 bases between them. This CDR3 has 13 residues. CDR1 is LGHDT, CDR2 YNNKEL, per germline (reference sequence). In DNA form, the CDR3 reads TGTGCCAGCAGCCAGGCACGGCGGGGCGAGCAGTACTTC. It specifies CASSQARRGEQYF.

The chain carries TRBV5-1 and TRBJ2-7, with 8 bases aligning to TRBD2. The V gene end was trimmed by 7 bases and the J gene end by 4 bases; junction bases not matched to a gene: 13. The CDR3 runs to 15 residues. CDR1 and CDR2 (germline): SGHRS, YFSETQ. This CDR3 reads CASREGTVGFYEQYF. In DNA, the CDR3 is TGCGCCAGCCGGGAGGGGACGGTGGGTTTTTACGAGCAGTACTTC.

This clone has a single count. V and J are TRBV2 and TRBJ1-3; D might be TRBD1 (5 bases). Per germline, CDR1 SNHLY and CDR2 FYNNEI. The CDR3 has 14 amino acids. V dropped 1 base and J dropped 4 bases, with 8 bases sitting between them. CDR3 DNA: TGTGCCAGCAGTGAAGGACGGGGGGGAAACACCATATATTTT. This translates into CASSEGRGGNTIYF.

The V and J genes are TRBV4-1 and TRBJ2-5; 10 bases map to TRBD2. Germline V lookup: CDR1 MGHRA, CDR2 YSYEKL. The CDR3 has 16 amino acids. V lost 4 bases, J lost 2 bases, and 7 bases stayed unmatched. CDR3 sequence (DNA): TGCGCCAGCAGCCCAGCGGGAGGGAGTTTACAAGAGACCCAGTACTTC. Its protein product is CASSPAGGSLQETQYF.

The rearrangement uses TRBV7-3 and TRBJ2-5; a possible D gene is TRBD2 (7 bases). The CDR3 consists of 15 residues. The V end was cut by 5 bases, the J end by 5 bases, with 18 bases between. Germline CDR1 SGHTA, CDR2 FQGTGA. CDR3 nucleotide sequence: TGTGCCAGCAGCAAGGGGGGGCCCCCGAGGGAGACCCAGTACTTC. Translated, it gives CASSKGGPPRETQYF.

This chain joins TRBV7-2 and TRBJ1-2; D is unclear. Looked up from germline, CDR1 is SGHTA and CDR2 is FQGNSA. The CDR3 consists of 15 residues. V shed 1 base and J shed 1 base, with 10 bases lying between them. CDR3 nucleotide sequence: TGTGCCAGCAGCTTAGGATGGACGGTTAACTATGGCTACACCTTC. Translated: CASSLGWTVNYGYTF.

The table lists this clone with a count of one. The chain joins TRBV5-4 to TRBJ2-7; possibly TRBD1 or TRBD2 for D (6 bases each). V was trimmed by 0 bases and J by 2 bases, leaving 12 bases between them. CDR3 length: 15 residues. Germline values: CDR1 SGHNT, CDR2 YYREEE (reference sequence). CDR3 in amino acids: CASSLDGGLTYEQYF. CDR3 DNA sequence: TGTGCCAGCAGCTTGGATGGGGGGCTCACCTACGAGCAGTACTTC.

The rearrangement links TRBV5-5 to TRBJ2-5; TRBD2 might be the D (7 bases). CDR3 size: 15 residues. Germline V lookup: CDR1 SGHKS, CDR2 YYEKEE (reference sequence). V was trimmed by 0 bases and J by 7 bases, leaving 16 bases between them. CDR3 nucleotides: TGTGCCAGCAGCTTGGCTTCGGGGGGCCAGGGGACCCAGTACTTC. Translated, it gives CASSLASGGQGTQYF. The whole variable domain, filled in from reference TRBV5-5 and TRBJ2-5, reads DAGVTQSPTHLIKTRGQQVTLRCSPISGHKSVSWYQQVLGQGPQFIFQYYEKEERGRGNFPDRFSARQFPNYSSELNVNALLLGDSALYLCASSLASGGQGTQYFGPGTRLLVL.

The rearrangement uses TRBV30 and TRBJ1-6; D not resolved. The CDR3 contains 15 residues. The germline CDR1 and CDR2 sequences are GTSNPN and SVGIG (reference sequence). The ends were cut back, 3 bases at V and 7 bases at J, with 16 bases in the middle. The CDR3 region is CAWSALGQANSPLHF. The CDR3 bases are TGTGCCTGGAGCGCTTTGGGTCAGGCAAATTCACCCCTCCACTTT.